Sequencing of this TCR beta chain was carried out in a study of shared clonotypes between healthy human individuals. Concerning this clone itself: Its specificity is unknown. Other nucleotide sequences from this sample produce the same CDR3.

All of the donors resided in Nashville, Tennessee, and each was a Caucasian adult. Division of CD4+ cells produced a CD45RA+ naive subset and a CD45RA-negative memory subset. Study-level points and caveats: Rarefaction revealed incomplete sorted-subset sequencing despite large depth.

Germline V CDR1 and CDR2: SGHRS, YFSETQ. The CDR3 spans 14 residues. V was pared by 4 bases and J by 1 base, with 12 bases between. Several immunoSEQ plates held equal portions of the genomic DNA taken from each subset. TCRdb's copy holds only in-frame clones and misses some; the assay was immunoSEQ multiplex PCR. The sample holds 2 million to 3 million clones, roughly 93% seen once. The source of this sequence is a man between 18 and 35 years old in good health. Some clones in this sample may be carry-over from other donors' samples. Sequenced: naive CD4+ T cells from PBMCs. The subset is: CD45RA+ positively selected. The V and J genes are TRBV5-1 and TRBJ2-7, with D perhaps given as TRBD1 or TRBD2 (5 bases each). For the CDR3, the DNA is TGCGCCAGCAGCCTGGCCTGGGGGTCCTACGAGCAGTACTTC. Its protein product is CASSLAWGSYEQYF.